This TCR beta chain was profiled in a study of OX40 agonist ivuxolimab in advanced cancers. Whole-study context: With ivuxolimab, an agonistic anti-OX40 (CD134) antibody, patients were treated. Recorded diagnoses for dose-escalation patients were hepatocellular carcinoma, melanoma, renal cell or head and neck cancer. Partial responses occurred in three patients (one hepatocellular carcinoma, two cutaneous melanoma).

The CDR3 spans 17 residues. Trimming took 4 bases from V and 4 from J; bases not matched to a gene: 13. Germline V gene lookup returns CDR1 SGHDT and CDR2 YYEEEE. Sampling times: baseline, cycle 4 day 1, cycle 7 day 1. The table came from immunoSEQ multiplex PCR; TCRdb's copy has only in-frame clones and leaves some out. The table has over 6,500 clones, over 60% seen once; the top ten hold roughly three fifths. The receptor was derived from an adult with an advanced solid tumor such as melanoma, head and neck, liver or kidney cancer. Specimen: CD4+ or CD8+ T cells sorted from blood, collected in a trial of the OX40 agonist ivuxolimab. The rearrangement uses TRBV5-6 and TRBJ2-1; 8 nucleotides align to TRBD2. CDR3 in amino acids: CASSLGAGGREYNEQFF. The CDR3 nucleotides read TGTGCCAGCAGCCTCGGGGCGGGAGGTCGAGAGTACAATGAGCAGTTCTTC.